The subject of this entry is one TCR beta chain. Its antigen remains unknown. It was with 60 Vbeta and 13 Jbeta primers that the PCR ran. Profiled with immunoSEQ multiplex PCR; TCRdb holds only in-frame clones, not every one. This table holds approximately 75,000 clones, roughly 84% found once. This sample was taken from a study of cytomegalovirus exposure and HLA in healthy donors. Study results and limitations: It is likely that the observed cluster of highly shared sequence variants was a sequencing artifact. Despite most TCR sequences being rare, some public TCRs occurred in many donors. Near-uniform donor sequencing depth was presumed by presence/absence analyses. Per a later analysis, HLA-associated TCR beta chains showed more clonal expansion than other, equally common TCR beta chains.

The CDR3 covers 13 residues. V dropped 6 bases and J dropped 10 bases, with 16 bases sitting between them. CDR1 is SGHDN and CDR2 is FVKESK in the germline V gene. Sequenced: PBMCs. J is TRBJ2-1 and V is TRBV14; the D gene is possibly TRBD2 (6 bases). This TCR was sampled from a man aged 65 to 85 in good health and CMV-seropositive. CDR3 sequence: CASSLARVGEQFF. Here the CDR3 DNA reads TGTGCCAGCAGTCTAGCGCGCGTCGGCGAGCAGTTCTTC.